This passage covers 9 T cell receptor beta chains from one sample sequenced in a study of post-analysis software for immune sequencing data. The antigens these receptors bind are not known. The library was made from cDNA and included unique molecular identifiers. TCRdb re-derived calls from the PCR reads in MiXCR, one entry per CDR3 protein. There are 170,000 or so distinct CDR3 sequences in the sample; 30% occur only once, and approximately 1.5% lies in the top ten. Points from the study as a whole: There were four or five TRBV segments more frequent in patients than controls, and TRBV5-6, TRBV5-1 and TRBV20-1 were among them.

Sequences were obtained from blood. The receptors stem from a girl aged 10 to 17 with multiple sclerosis.

Comment on this clonotype: A much larger clone differs from this one at a single base, so this may be a read error. The chain links TRBV28 to TRBJ2-7, with a tentative D call TRBD2 (6 bases). Trimming pared 4 bases from V and 6 bases from J, leaving 19 bases between. Germline V gene sequence: CDR1 MDHEN, CDR2 SYDVKM. The CDR3 covers 15 residues. CDR3 DNA sequence: TGTGCCAGCAGTTCTACGAGGGTGGGGGGATGCGAGCAGTACTTC. It translates to CASSSTRVGGCEQYF. The entire variable domain, with the rest obtained from reference TRBV28 and TRBJ2-7, is as follows: DVKVTQSSRYLVKRTGEKVFLECVQDMDHENMFWYRQDPGLGLRLIYFSYDVKMKEKGDIPEGYSVSREKKERFSLILESASTNQTSMYLCASSSTRVGGCEQYFGPGTRLTVT.

The J gene is TRBJ2-7, the V gene TRBV6-5, with D perhaps matching TRBD1 (6 bases). The CDR3 runs 15 residues. In germline, CDR1 is MNHEY, CDR2 SVGAGI. The germline V and J ends were trimmed by 0 bases and 3 bases, with 12 bases remaining between them. The CDR3 DNA follows: TGTGCCAGCAGTTACTCCAGGGGTGGTCTCTACGAGCAGTACTTC. Protein: CASSYSRGGLYEQYF.

Ten or more counts support this clonotype. The genes are TRBV20-1 and TRBJ2-7, with 12 bases lining up with TRBD2. V was pared by 2 bases and J by 6 bases, with 8 bases of the junction left unmatched. CDR3 length: 15 residues. Germline V lookup: CDR1 DFQATT, CDR2 SNEGSKA (reference sequence). The CDR3 here is CSARRRTSGTSEQYF. The DNA of the CDR3 is TGCAGTGCTAGACGACGGACTAGCGGGACGAGCGAGCAGTACTTC.

This clonotype was seen more than once but under ten times. The chain couples TRBV7-9 to TRBJ1-1; D remains unclear. The V end lost 2 bases, the J end lost 5 bases, and 9 bases lay between the germline ends. This CDR3 comprises 13 residues. Germline V lookup: CDR1 SEHNR, CDR2 FQNEAQ (reference sequence). Written as DNA, the CDR3 is TGTGCCAGCAGCTTATCCGGGAGGACTGAAGCTTTCTTT. As protein: CASSLSGRTEAFF.

This clonotype was seen many times. The rearrangement links TRBV12-3 or TRBV12-4 to TRBJ2-1; D uncertain. There are 20 residues in the CDR3. Trimming left V 1 base short and J 1 base short, with 23 bases between. CDR3: CASSLVGSAVPEGSYNEQFF. The CDR3 bases are TGTGCCAGCAGTTTAGTTGGTTCGGCCGTTCCCGAAGGGTCCTACAATGAGCAGTTCTTC.

This clonotype was observed many times. The genes are TRBV4-1 and TRBJ1-4, with D perhaps TRBD1 (6 bases). CDR3 length: 15 residues. Germline V gives CDR1 MGHRA, CDR2 YSYEKL. Trimming stripped 1 base from V and 6 bases from J, with 12 bases between. CDR3 protein: CASSQGQGGDEKLFF. The CDR3, as DNA: TGCGCCAGCAGCCAAGGACAAGGGGGAGATGAAAAACTGTTTTTT.

In the case of this clonotype: This may arise from a read error, as a much more abundant clone is one base away. The gene calls are TRBV28 and TRBJ2-3; a weak D match, TRBD2 (6 bases). Trimming pared 11 bases from V and 3 bases from J, leaving 18 bases between. In germline, CDR1 is MDHEN, CDR2 SYDVKM. The CDR3 covers 14 residues. The CDR3 spells CAAQPTGVTDTQYF. DNA of the CDR3: TGTGCCGCACAACCAACGGGAGTTACAGATACGCAGTATTTT.

The chain couples TRBV28 to TRBJ1-6; D possibly corresponds to TRBD1 (5 bases). V lost 3 bases and J 3 bases, leaving 21 bases between the germline ends. The CDR3 spans 19 residues. The germline V gene encodes CDR1 MDHEN and CDR2 SYDVKM. CDR3 nucleotides: TGTGCCAGCAGTTTCCCCCTTACAGGTGTAGGCATCTATAATTCACCCCTCCACTTT. Translation gives CASSFPLTGVGIYNSPLHF.

This chain joins TRBV6-5 and TRBJ1-6; 8 bases are shared with TRBD1. Germline lookup yields CDR1 MNHEY and CDR2 SVGAGI. This CDR3 region has 17 residues. Trimming at V came to 2 bases and at J to 2 bases, leaving 5 bases not matched to a gene. In nucleotides, the CDR3 is TGTGCCAGCAGTTACACCCGGGACAGGCCCTATAATTCACCCCTCCACTTT. This translates into CASSYTRDRPYNSPLHF.